Below are 14 T cell receptor beta chains sequenced from a single sample in a study of shared clonotypes between healthy human individuals. TCRdb's copy holds only in-frame clones and misses some; the assay was immunoSEQ multiplex PCR. The sample records around 1.6 million clones, 98% being singletons. The source material was naive CD4+ T cells sorted from blood. Subset of the sample: CD45RA+ positively selected. Receptors originate from a man aged 30 to 39 in good health.

This clone was seen only once. The same CDR3 can be traced to other DNA sequences in this sample. The J gene is TRBJ1-1, the V gene TRBV18; D not certain. CDR3 length: 13 residues. V lost 6 bases and J lost 1, with 9 bases in between. CDR1 is KGHSH and CDR2 is LQKENI in the germline V gene. The CDR3 is CASSPDKNTEAFF. CDR3 sequence (DNA): TGTGCCAGCTCCCCCGACAAGAACACTGAAGCTTTCTTT.

The chain employs TRBV10-3 and TRBJ2-3; 9 nucleotides agree with TRBD2. J was trimmed by 7 bases and V by 10 bases; bases with no gene match: 9. CDR1 and CDR2 from the germline V gene are ENHRY and SYGVKD. The CDR3 contains 13 residues. The CDR3 nucleotides are TGTGCCACCAGACTAGCGGCAGGCCATACGCAGTATTTT. The encoded protein is CATRLAAGHTQYF.

The rearrangement joins TRBV18 to TRBJ2-7; 7 positions match TRBD1. The germline gives CDR1 KGHSH, CDR2 LQKENI. The CDR3 is 14 residues long. Trimming took 0 bases from V and 3 from J; bases not matched to a gene: 2. CDR3 residues: CASSPPAGGYEQYF. DNA of the CDR3: TGTGCCAGCTCACCACCCGCAGGGGGCTACGAGCAGTACTTC. Full variable domain (remainder filled in from reference TRBV18 and TRBJ2-7): NAGVMQNPRHLVRRRGQEARLRCSPMKGHSHVYWYRQLPEEGLKFMVYLQKENIIDESGMPKERFSAEFPKEGPSILRIQQVVRGDSAAYFCASSPPAGGYEQYFGPGTRLTVT.

This chain links TRBV19 with TRBJ1-2; D call uncertain. The V gene lost 3 bases and the J gene lost 0 bases, with 11 bases spanning the gap. This CDR3 has 15 residues. The V gene's germline CDR1 is LNHDA and CDR2 SQIVND (reference sequence). The CDR3 DNA follows: TGTGCCAGTAGTATCAAGAGGGTTACTAACTATGGCTACACCTTC. Its translation: CASSIKRVTNYGYTF.

J is TRBJ2-1 and V is TRBV5-4, with 9 nucleotides matching TRBD2. There are 19 residues in the CDR3. Germline trimming cut 0 bases from V and 3 bases from J; bases unmatched to any gene: 13. Germline V gene data show CDR1 as SGHNT and CDR2 as YYREEE (reference sequence). The CDR3 DNA sequence: TGTGCCAGCAGCTTGGTTAGGGGGGCTAGCGGGATTTTCTACAATGAGCAGTTCTTC. This sequence encodes CASSLVRGASGIFYNEQFF.

The chain has TRBV11-3 and TRBJ2-1, with D hard to call. Deletions cut 5 bases from V and 7 bases from J, with 9 bases between. From germline, CDR1 is SGHNT and CDR2 YENEEA. The CDR3 has 12 amino acids. The CDR3 region is CASSHGPNEQFF. The DNA of the CDR3 is TGTGCCAGCAGCCACGGGCCGAATGAGCAGTTCTTC.

The V and J genes are TRBV6-4 and TRBJ1-3; perhaps TRBD1 as D (6 bases). Germline loops: CDR1 MRHNA, CDR2 SNTAGT. CDR3 length: 14 amino acids. V lost 9 bases and J lost 0, with 12 bases in between. CDR3 amino acids: CARKGESSGNTIYF. The CDR3 nucleotides are TGTGCCAGAAAGGGGGAGAGCTCTGGAAACACCATATATTTT.

The chain employs TRBV5-5 and TRBJ2-7; D may be TRBD2 (5 bases). This CDR3 is 13 amino acids long. Per germline, CDR1 SGHKS and CDR2 YYEKEE (reference sequence). V was cut by 3 bases and J by 9 bases, with 16 bases left in between. The CDR3: CASSSPGSAGQYF. The CDR3 nucleotides read TGTGCCAGCAGCTCCCCGGGGAGCGCGGGGCAGTACTTC.

J is TRBJ2-1 and V is TRBV7-2; D ambiguous. V lost 4 bases and J 4 bases, leaving 8 bases between the germline ends. Germline V gene lookup returns CDR1 SGHTA and CDR2 FQGNSA. This CDR3 comprises 13 residues. Here the CDR3 DNA reads TGTGCCAGCAGCTCGTGGGTTTACAATGAGCAGTTCTTC. Protein sequence: CASSSWVYNEQFF.

The rearrangement links TRBV5-1 to TRBJ1-1; TRBD1 might be the D (5 bases). From germline, CDR1 is SGHRS and CDR2 YFSETQ. This CDR3 is 15 amino acids long. V was trimmed by 4 bases and J by 1 base, leaving 14 bases between them. CDR3 bases: TGCGCCAGCAGCCCCAGGACAAGTTCGAACACTGAAGCTTTCTTT. Translation gives CASSPRTSSNTEAFF. The whole variable domain, remainder taken from reference TRBV5-1 and TRBJ1-1, is KAGVTQTPRYLIKTRGQQVTLSCSPISGHRSVSWYQQTPGQGLQFLFEYFSETQRNKGNFPGRFSGRQFSNSRSEMNVSTLELGDSALYLCASSPRTSSNTEAFFGQGTRLTVV.

The chain recombines TRBV18 with TRBJ2-1; 9 nucleotides agree with TRBD2. The V and J ends lost 3 bases and 7 bases, in that order; junction bases with no gene match: 4. The CDR3 is 14 residues long. Germline V gene data show CDR1 as KGHSH and CDR2 as LQKENI. CDR3: CASSPRTSDNEQFF. In DNA, the CDR3 is TGTGCCAGCTCACCCAGGACTAGCGATAATGAGCAGTTCTTC.

The chain combines TRBV5-1 with TRBJ1-1, with D unresolved. This CDR3 contains 13 residues. The germline CDR1 and CDR2 sequences are SGHRS and YFSETQ. Trimming took off 4 bases at V and 0 bases at J, with 7 bases between the two ends. DNA of the CDR3: TGCGCCAGCAGCGCCAGATTGAACACTGAAGCTTTCTTT. Translation: CASSARLNTEAFF.

This clone was seen once. The chain carries TRBV5-4 and TRBJ1-4, with 8 bases that match TRBD1. Germline V CDR1 and CDR2: SGHNT, YYREEE (reference sequence). This CDR3 spans 14 amino acids. Trimming removed 4 bases from V and 8 bases from J; junction bases left unmatched: 7. The chain's CDR3 is CASSPGQEQEKLFF. CDR3 DNA sequence: TGTGCCAGCAGCCCGGGACAGGAGCAAGAAAAACTGTTTTTT.

In the case of this clone: The same CDR3 arises from other DNA sequences in this sample as well. CDR3 sequence reads: CASSLRHTGELFF. The CDR3 DNA reads as TGTGCCAGCAGCTTGCGCCACACCGGGGAGCTGTTTTTT. The chain employs TRBV5-4 and TRBJ2-2; D is unclear. The CDR3 is 13 amino acids. Trimming removed 1 base from V and 3 bases from J, with 4 bases in between. Germline loops: CDR1 SGHNT, CDR2 YYREEE (reference sequence).